This T cell receptor beta chain comes out of a study of T-cell reconstitution after alpha-beta-depleted transplantation in children. Whole-study findings and limits: T-cell numbers and diversity, one year after transplant, stemmed largely from T cells that were newly produced. It was reported that alpha-beta T cells came from several hundred expanded graft clones (about two months after transplant).

The CDR3 is made up of 17 amino acids. Germline CDR1 LGHNA, CDR2 YNFKEQ. Trimming removed 2 bases at V and 0 bases at J, with 13 bases between. This clonotype was seen ten or more times. Its antigen is unknown. Unique molecular identifiers were used to barcode this TCRbeta library. Each CDR3 protein is one row after TCRdb ran MiXCR on the PCR reads. Found here are about 210,000 distinct CDR3 sequences, under 20% of them singletons; the top ten hold just under 45%. The TCR originated in a male patient between 2 and 9 years old who had a stem cell transplant for acute lymphoblastic leukemia, so the T cells may come from the graft donor. The chain recombines TRBV4-2 with TRBJ2-2; TRBD2 might be the D (6 bases). The input for sequencing was PBMCs, mostly from graft donor cells, taken 360 days after TCRalphabeta/CD19-depleted stem cell transplant. The CDR3 reads CASSQSSKRANTGELFF. The CDR3 DNA follows: TGTGCCAGCAGCCAAAGCTCCAAGCGGGCGAACACCGGGGAGCTGTTTTTT.